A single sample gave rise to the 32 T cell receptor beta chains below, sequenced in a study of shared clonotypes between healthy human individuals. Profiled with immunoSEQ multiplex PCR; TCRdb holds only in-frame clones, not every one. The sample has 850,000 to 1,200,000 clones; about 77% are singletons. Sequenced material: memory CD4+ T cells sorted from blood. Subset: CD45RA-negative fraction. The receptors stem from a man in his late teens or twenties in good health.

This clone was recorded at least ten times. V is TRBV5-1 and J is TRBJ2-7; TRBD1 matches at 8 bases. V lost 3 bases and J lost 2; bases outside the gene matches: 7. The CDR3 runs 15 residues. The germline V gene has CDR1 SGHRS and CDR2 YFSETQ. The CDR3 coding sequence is TGCGCCAGCAGCTCGGGACAGGCTAGGGCCTACGAGCAGTACTTC. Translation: CASSSGQARAYEQYF.

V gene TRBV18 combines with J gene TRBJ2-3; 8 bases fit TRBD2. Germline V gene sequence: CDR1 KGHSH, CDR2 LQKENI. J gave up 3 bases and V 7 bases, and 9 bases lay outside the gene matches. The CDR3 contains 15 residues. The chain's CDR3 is CASYIGRAGTDTQYF. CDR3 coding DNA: TGTGCCAGCTACATCGGGAGGGCCGGGACAGATACGCAGTATTTT.

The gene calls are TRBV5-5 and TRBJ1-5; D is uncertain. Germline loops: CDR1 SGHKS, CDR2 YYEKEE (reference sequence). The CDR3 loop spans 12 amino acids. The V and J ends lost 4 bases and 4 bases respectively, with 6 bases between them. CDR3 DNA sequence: TGTGCCAGCAGCCATGGGAATCAGCCCCAGCATTTT. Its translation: CASSHGNQPQHF.

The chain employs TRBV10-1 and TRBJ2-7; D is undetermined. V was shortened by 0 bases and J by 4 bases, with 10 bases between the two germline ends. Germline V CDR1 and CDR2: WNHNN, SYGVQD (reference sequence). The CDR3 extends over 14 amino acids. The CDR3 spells CASSESHTRYEQYF. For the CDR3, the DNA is TGCGCCAGCAGTGAGTCCCACACGCGGTACGAGCAGTACTTC.

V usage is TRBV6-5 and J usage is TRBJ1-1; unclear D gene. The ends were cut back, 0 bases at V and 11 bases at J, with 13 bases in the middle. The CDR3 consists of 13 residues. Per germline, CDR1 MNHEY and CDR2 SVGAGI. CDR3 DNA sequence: TGTGCCAGCAGTTACTCGGGCCAAAAGATGGCTTTCTTT. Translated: CASSYSGQKMAFF.

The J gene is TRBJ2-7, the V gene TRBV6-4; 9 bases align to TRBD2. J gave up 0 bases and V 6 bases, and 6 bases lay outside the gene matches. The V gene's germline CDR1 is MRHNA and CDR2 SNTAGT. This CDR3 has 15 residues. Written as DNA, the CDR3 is TGTGCCAGCAGCGAACTAGCGGGTTCCTCCTACGAGCAGTACTTC. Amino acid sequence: CASSELAGSSYEQYF.

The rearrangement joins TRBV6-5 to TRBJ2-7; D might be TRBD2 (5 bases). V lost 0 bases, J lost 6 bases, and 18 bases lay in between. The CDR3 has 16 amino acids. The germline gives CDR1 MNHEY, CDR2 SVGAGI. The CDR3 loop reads CASSYSTFGLAREQYF. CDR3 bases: TGTGCCAGCAGTTACTCGACTTTTGGGCTAGCACGCGAGCAGTACTTC.

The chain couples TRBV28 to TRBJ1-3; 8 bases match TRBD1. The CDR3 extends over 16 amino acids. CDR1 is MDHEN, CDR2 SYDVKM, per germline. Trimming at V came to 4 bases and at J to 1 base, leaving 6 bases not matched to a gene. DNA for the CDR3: TGTGCCAGCAGTTCGACAGGGGATGGATCTGGAAACACCATATATTTT. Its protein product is CASSSTGDGSGNTIYF. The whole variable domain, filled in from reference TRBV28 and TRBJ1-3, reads DVKVTQSSRYLVKRTGEKVFLECVQDMDHENMFWYRQDPGLGLRLIYFSYDVKMKEKGDIPEGYSVSREKKERFSLILESASTNQTSMYLCASSSTGDGSGNTIYFGEGSWLTVV.

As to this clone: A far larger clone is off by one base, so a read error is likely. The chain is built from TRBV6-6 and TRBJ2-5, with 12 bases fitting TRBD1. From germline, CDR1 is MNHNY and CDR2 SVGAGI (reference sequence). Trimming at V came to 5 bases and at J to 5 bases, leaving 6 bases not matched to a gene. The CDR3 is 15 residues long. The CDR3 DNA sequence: TGTGCCAGCAGTAAGGGACAGGGGGCGCGGGAGACCCAGTACTTC. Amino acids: CASSKGQGARETQYF.

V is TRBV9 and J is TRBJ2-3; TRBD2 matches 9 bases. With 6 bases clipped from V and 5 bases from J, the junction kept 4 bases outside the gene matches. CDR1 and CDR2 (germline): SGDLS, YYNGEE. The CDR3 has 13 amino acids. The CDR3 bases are TGTGCCAGCAACTTAGCGGGGGAAGATACGCAGTATTTT. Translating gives CASNLAGEDTQYF.

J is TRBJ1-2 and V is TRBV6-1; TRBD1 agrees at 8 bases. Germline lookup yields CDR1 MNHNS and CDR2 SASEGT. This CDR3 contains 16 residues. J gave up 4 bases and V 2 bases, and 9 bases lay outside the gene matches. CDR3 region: CASSEFTGGYTYGYTF. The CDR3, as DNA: TGTGCCAGCAGTGAATTTACAGGGGGATACACCTATGGCTACACCTTC.

As DNA, the CDR3 is TGTGCCAGCAGGACAGGAGTGTCCTACGAGCAGTACTTC. Residues: CASRTGVSYEQYF. The chain joins TRBV6-1 to TRBJ2-7; maybe TRBD1 (6 bases). The V end was cut by 6 bases, the J end by 1 base, with 10 bases between. The CDR3 runs 13 residues. Germline values: CDR1 MNHNS, CDR2 SASEGT.

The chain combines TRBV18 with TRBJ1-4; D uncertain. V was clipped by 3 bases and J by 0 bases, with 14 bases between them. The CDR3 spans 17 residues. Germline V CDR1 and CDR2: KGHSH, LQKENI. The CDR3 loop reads CASSPPILTPTNEKLFF. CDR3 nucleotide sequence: TGTGCCAGCTCACCGCCCATATTGACACCAACTAATGAAAAACTGTTTTTT.

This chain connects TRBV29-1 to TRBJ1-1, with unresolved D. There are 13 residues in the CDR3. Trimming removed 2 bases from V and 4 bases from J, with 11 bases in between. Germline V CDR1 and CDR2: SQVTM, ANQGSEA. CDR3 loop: CSVEKGRSTEAFF. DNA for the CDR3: TGCAGCGTTGAAAAAGGGAGGAGCACTGAAGCTTTCTTT.

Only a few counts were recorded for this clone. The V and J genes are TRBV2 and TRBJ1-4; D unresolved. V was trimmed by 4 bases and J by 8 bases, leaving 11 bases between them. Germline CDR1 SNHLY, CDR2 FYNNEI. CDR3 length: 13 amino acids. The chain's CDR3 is CASSGVAIEKLFF. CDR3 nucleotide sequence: TGTGCCAGCAGTGGTGTAGCCATCGAAAAACTGTTTTTT.

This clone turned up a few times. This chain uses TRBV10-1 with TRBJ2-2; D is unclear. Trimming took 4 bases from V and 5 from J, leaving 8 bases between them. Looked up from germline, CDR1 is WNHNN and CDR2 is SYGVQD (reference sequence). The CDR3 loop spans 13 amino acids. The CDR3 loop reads CASSASMTGELFF. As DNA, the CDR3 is TGCGCCAGCAGTGCCTCTATGACCGGGGAGCTGTTTTTT.

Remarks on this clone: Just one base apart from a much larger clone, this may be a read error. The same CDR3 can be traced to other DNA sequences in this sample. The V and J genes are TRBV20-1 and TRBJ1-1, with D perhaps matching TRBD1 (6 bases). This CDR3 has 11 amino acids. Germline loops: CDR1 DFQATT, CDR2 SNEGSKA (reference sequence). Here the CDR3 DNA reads TGTAGTGCTAGAGAGGGGGCTGAAGCTTTCTTT. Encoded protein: CSAREGAEAFF.

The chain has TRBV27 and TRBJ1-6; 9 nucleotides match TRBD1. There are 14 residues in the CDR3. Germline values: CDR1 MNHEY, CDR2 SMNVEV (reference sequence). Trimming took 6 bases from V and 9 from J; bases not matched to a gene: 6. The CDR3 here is CASSPDRGSSPLHF. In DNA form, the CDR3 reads TGTGCCAGCAGCCCGGACAGGGGATCTTCACCCCTCCACTTT.

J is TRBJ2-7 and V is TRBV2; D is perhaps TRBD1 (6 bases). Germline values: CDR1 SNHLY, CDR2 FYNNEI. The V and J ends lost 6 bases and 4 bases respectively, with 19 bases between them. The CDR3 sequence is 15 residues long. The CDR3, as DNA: TGTGCCAGCAGACACAGGGACATCCCTCTATACGAGCAGTACTTC. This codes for CASRHRDIPLYEQYF.

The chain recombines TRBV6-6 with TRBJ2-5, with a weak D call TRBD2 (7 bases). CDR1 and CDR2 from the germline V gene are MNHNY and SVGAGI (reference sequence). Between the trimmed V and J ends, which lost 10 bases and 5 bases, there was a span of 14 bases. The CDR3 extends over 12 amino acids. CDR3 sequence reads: CATRGGAETQYF. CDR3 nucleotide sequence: TGTGCCACCCGAGGGGGGGCGGAGACCCAGTACTTC.

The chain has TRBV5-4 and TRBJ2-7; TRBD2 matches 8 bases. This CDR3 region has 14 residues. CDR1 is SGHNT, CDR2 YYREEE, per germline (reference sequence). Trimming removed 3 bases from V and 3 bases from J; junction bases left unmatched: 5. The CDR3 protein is CASSSSGGSYEQYF. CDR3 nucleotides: TGTGCCAGCAGCTCCAGCGGGGGAAGCTACGAGCAGTACTTC.

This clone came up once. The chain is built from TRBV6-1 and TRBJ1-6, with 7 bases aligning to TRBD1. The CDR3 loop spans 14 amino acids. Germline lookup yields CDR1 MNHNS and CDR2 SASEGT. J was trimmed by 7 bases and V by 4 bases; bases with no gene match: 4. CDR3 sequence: CASSGGQANSPLHF. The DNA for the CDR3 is TGTGCCAGCAGTGGCGGACAGGCAAATTCACCCCTCCACTTT.

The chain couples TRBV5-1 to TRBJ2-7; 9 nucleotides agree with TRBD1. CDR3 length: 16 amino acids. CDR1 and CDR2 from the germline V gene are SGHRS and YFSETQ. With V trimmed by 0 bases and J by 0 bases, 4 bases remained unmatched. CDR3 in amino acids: CASSLGRTGVSYEQYF. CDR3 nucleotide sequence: TGCGCCAGCAGCTTGGGTAGGACAGGGGTCTCCTACGAGCAGTACTTC. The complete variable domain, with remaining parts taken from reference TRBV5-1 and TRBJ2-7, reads KAGVTQTPRYLIKTRGQQVTLSCSPISGHRSVSWYQQTPGQGLQFLFEYFSETQRNKGNFPGRFSGRQFSNSRSEMNVSTLELGDSALYLCASSLGRTGVSYEQYFGPGTRLTVT.

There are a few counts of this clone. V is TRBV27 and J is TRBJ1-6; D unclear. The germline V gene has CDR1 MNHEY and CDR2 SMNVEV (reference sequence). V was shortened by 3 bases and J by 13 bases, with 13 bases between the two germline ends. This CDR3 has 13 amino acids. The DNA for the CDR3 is TGTGCCAGCAGTTTTGATCGCCTAGGGCCCCTCCACTTT. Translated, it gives CASSFDRLGPLHF.

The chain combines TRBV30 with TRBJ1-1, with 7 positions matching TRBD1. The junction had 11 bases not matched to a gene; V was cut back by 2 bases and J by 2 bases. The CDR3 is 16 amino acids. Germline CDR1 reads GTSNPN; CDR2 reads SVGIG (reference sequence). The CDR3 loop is CAWSTDRKGVNTEAFF. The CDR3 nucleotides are TGTGCCTGGAGTACGGACAGGAAGGGTGTTAACACTGAAGCTTTCTTT.

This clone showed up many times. In nucleotides, the CDR3 is TGCAGCGCGGCAGGGGGATTGGATCAGCCCCAGCATTTT. This sequence encodes CSAAGGLDQPQHF. This chain links TRBV29-1 with TRBJ1-5; 7 bases align to TRBD1. The V and J ends lost 7 bases and 5 bases, in that order; junction bases with no gene match: 8. From germline, CDR1 is SQVTM and CDR2 ANQGSEA. CDR3 size: 13 residues. Full variable domain (rest looked up from reference TRBV29-1 and TRBJ1-5): SAVISQKPSRDICQRGTSLTIQCQVDSQVTMMFWYRQQPGQSLTLIATANQGSEATYESGFVIDKFPISRPNLTFSTLTVSNMSPEDSSIYLCSAAGGLDQPQHFGDGTRLSIL.

CDR3 region: CASSQAQQPFHNEQFF. CDR3 bases: TGTGCCAGCAGCCAAGCCCAACAGCCTTTTCACAATGAGCAGTTCTTC. The chain combines TRBV14 with TRBJ2-1; D ambiguous. Germline V gene sequence: CDR1 SGHDN, CDR2 FVKESK. The CDR3 is made up of 16 amino acids. V dropped 1 base and J dropped 5 bases, with 15 bases sitting between them.

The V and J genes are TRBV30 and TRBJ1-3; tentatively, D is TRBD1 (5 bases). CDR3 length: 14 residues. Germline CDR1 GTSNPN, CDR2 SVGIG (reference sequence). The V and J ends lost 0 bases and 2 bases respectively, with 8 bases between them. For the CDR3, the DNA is TGTGCCTGGAGTGTAAGCAGGGCTGGAAACACCATATATTTT. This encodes CAWSVSRAGNTIYF.

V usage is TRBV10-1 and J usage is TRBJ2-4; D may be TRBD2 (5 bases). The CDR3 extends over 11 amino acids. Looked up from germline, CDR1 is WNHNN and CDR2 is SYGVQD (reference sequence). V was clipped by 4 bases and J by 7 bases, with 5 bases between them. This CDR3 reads CASSGGNIQYF. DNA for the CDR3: TGCGCCAGCAGTGGCGGGAACATTCAGTACTTC.

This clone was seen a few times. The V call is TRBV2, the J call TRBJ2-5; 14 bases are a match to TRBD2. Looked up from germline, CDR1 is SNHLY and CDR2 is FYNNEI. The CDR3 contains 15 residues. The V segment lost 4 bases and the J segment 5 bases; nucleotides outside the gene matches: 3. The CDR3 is CASSGLAGGPETQYF. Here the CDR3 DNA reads TGTGCCAGCAGTGGACTAGCGGGAGGGCCGGAGACCCAGTACTTC.

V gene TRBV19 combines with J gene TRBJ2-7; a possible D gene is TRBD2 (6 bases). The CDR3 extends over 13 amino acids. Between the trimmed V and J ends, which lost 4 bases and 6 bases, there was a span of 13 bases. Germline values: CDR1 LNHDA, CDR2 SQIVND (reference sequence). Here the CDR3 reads CASSTIGGREQYF. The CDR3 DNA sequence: TGTGCCAGTAGTACAATCGGGGGTCGCGAGCAGTACTTC.

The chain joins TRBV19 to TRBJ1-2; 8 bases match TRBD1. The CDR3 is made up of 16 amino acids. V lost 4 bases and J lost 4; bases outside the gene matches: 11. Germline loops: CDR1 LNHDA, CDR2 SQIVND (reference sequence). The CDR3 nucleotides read TGTGCCAGTAGTAGTTCAGCATGGACAGGGCCCTATGGCTACACCTTC. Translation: CASSSSAWTGPYGYTF.